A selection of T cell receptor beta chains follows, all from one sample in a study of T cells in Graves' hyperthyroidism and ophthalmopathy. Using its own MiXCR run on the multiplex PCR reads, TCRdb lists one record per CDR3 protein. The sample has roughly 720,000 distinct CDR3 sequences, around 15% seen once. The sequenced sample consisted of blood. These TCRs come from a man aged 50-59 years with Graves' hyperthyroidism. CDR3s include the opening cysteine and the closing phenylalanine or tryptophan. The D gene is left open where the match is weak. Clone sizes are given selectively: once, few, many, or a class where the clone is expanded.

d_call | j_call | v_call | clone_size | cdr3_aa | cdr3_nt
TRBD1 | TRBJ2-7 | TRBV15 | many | CATSFGTAYEQYF | TGTGCCACCAGCTTCGGGACAGCCTACGAGCAGTACTTC
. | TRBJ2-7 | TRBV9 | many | CASSVGDTRYEQYF | TGTGCCAGCAGCGTAGGGGACACCCGCTACGAGCAGTACTTC
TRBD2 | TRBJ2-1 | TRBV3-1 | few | CASSQEPNFAGAYNEQFF | TGTGCCAGCAGCCAAGAGCCAAACTTTGCGGGAGCCTACAATGAGCAGTTCTTC
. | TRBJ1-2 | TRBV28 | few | CASRPSAYYGYTF | TGTGCCAGCAGGCCCTCAGCGTATTATGGCTACACCTTC
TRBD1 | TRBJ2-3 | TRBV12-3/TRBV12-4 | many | CASTGAGTASTDTQYF | TGTGCCAGCACCGGTGCCGGGACAGCCAGCACAGATACGCAGTATTTT
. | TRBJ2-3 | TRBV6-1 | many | CASSHGQPSTDTQYF | TGTGCCAGCAGCCATGGACAGCCTAGCACAGATACGCAGTATTTT
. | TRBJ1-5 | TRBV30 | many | CAWSVGQDQPQHF | TGTGCCTGGAGTGTAGGGCAGGATCAGCCCCAGCATTTT
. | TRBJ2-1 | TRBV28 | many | CASTPPLAGKRDEQFF | TGTGCCAGCACCCCCCCCCTAGCTGGGAAACGCGATGAGCAGTTCTTC
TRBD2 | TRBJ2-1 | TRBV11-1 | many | CASSSGGRSGGPSSYNEQFF | TGTGCCAGCAGCTCAGGCGGCCGTAGCGGGGGTCCGAGCTCCTACAATGAGCAGTTCTTC
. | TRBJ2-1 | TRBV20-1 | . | CSASTPGTDVWRPPGEQLF | TGCAGTGCTTCTACCCCCGGGACGGATGTATGGAGGCCTCCAGGTGAGCAGTTATTC
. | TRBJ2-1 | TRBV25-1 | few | CASSFESEQFF | TGTGCCAGCAGTTTTGAGTCCGAGCAGTTCTTC
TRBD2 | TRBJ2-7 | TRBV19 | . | CASRRDSGSTYEQYF | TGTGCCAGTAGGCGGGATAGCGGGTCAACCTACGAGCAGTACTTC
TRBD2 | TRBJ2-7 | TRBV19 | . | CASSIFSGSDEQYF | TGTGCCAGTAGTATTTTTAGCGGGAGTGACGAGCAGTACTTC
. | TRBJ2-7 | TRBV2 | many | CASRSDPGLQYF | TGTGCCAGCAGATCAGATCCAGGGTTGCAGTACTTC